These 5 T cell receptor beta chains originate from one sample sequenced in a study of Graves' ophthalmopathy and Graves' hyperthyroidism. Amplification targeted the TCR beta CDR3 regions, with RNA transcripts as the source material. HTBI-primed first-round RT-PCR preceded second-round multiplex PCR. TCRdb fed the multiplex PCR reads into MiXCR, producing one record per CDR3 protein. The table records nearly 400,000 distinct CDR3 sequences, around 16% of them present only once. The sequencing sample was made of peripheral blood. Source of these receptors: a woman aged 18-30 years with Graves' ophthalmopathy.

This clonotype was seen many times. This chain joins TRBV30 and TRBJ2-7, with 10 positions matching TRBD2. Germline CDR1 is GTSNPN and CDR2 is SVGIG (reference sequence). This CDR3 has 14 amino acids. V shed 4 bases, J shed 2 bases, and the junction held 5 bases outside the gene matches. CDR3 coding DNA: TGTGCCTGGACGCGGACTAGCGGCACCTACGAGCAGTACTTC. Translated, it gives CAWTRTSGTYEQYF.

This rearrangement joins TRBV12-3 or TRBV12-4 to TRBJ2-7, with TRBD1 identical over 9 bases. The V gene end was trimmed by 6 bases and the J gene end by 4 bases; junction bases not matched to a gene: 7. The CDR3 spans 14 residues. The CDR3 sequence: CASSRRTGEYEQYF. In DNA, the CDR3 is TGTGCCAGCAGCCGACGGACAGGGGAATACGAGCAGTACTTC.

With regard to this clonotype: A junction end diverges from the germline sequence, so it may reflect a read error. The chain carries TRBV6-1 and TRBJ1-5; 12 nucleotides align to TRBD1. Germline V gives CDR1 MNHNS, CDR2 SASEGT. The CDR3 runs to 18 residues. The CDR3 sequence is CASSEALLGTGGNHPQQF. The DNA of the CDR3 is TGTGCCAGCAGTGAGGCGCTTCTCGGGACAGGGGGCAATCACCCCCAGCAATTT.

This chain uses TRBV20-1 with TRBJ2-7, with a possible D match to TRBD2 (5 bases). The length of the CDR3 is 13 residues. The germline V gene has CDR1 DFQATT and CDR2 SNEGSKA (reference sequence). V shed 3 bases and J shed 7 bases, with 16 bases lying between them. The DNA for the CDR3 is TGCAGTGCTAGGGTAGCGAGAGGGCGGGAGCAGTACTTC. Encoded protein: CSARVARGREQYF.

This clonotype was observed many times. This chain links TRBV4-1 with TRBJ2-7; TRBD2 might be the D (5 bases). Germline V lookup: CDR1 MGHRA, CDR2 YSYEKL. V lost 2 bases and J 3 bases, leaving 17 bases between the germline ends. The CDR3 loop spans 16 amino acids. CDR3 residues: CASSQPQVGVDYEQYF. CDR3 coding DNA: TGCGCCAGCAGCCAACCTCAAGTCGGGGTCGACTACGAGCAGTACTTC.